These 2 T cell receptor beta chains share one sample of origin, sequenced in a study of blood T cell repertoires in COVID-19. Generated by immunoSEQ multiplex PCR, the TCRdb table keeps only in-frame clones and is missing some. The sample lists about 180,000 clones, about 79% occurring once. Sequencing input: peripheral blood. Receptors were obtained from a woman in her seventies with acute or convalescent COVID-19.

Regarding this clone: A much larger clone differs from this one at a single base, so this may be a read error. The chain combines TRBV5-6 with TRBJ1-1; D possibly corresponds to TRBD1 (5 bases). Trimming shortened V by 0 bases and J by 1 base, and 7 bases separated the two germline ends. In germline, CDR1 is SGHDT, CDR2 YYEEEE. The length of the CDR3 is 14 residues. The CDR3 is CASSLGQQNTEAFF. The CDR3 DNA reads TGTGCCAGCAGCTTGGGACAGCAGAACACTGAAGCTTTCTTT.

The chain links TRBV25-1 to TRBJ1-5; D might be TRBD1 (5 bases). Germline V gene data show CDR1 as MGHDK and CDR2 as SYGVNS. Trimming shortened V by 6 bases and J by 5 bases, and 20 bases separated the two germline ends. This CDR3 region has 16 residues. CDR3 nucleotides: TGTGCCAGCAGAAGACAGAAACATAGCAACCATCAGCCCCAGCATTTT. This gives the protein CASRRQKHSNHQPQHF. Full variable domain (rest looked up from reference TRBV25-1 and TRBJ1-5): EADIYQTPRYLVIGTGKKITLECSQTMGHDKMYWYQQDPGMELHLIHYSYGVNSTEKGDLSSESTVSRIRTEHFPLTLESARPSHTSQYLCASRRQKHSNHQPQHFGDGTRLSIL.